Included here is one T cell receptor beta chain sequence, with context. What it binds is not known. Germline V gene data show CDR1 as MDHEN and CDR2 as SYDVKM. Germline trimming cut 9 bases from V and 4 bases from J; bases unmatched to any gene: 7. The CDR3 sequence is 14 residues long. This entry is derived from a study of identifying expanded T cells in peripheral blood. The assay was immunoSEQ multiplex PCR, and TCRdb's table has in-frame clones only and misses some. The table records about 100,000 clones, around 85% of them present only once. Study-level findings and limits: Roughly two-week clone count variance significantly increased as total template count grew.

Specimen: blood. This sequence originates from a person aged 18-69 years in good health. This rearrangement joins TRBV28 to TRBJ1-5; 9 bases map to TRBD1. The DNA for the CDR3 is TGTGCCAGTAAAAGGGGACAGGGAAATCAGCCCCAGCATTTT. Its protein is CASKRGQGNQPQHF.